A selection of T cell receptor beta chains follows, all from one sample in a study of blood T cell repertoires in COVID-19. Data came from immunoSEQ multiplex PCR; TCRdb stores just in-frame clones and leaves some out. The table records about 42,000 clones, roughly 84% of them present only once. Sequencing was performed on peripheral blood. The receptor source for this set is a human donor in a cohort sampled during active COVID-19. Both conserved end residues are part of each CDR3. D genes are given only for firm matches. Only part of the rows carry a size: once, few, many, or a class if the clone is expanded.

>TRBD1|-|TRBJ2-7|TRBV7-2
CASSRGTGPLYEQYF
TGTGCCAGCAGCCGCGGGACAGGGCCCCTCTACGAGCAGTACTTC
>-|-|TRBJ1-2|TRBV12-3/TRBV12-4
CASSLGRHGYTF
TGTGCCAGCAGTTTAGGCAGGCACGGCTACACCTTC
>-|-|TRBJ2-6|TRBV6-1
CASSEEGAGANVLTF
TGTGCCAGCAGTGAAGAGGGGGCTGGGGCCAACGTCCTGACTTTC
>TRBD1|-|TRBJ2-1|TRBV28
CASSFGQGAGTYNEQFF
TGTGCCAGCAGTTTCGGACAGGGGGCTGGCACCTACAATGAGCAGTTCTTC
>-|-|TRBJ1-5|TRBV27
CASSPRFNSNQPQHF
TGTGCCAGCAGTCCCAGATTCAATAGCAATCAGCCCCAGCATTTT
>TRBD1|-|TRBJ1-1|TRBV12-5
CASSLGDRAYTEAFF
TGTGCTAGTAGTTTGGGGGACAGGGCGTACACTGAAGCTTTCTTT
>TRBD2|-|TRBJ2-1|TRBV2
CASRFSGGANEQFF
TGTGCCAGCAGATTTAGCGGGGGGGCGAATGAGCAGTTCTTC
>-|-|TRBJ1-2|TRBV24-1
CATSSEAGYGYTF
TGTGCCACCAGTTCCGAGGCCGGTTATGGCTACACCTTC
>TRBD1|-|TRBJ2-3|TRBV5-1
CASSLTGGNTDTQYF
TGCGCCAGCAGCTTGACAGGGGGCAACACAGATACGCAGTATTTT
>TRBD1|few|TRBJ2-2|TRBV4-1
CASRLRTGSTGELFF
TGCGCCAGCAGACTTCGGACAGGGAGCACCGGGGAGCTGTTTTTT
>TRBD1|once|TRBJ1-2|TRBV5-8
CASSWRQGRGSNYGYTF
TGTGCCAGCAGTTGGAGACAGGGGCGAGGGTCTAACTATGGCTACACCTTC
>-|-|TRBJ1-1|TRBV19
CASSISRVLNTEAFF
TGTGCCAGTAGTATTAGCAGAGTACTCAACACTGAAGCTTTCTTT
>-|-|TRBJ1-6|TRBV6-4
CASSGTGYNSPLHF
TGTGCCAGCAGTGGAACAGGGTATAATTCACCCCTCCACTTT
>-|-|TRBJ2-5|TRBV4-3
CASSQDREETQYF
TGCGCCAGCAGCCAAGACAGGGAAGAGACCCAGTACTTC
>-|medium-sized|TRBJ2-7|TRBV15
CATSREQDPYEQYF
TGTGCCACCAGCAGAGAACAGGACCCCTACGAGCAGTACTTC
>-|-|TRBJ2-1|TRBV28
CASSLVAGRSPFF
TGTGCCAGCAGTTTAGTGGCGGGCAGATCGCCGTTCTTC
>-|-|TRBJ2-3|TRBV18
CASSQLPSTDTQYF
TGTGCCAGCTCACAGCTTCCTAGCACAGATACGCAGTATTTT
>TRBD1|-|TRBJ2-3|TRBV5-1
CASSLATGGAGWTQYF
TGCGCCAGCAGCTTGGCGACAGGGGGCGCGGGGTGGACGCAGTATTTT
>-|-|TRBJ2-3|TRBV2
CASRNLQGITDTQYF
TGTGCCAGCAGAAACCTACAGGGAATCACAGATACGCAGTATTTT
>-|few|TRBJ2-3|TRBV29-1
CSVREGTSTDTQYF
TGCAGCGTTAGAGAGGGGACTAGCACAGATACGCAGTATTTT
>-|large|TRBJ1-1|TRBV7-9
CASSPEEYNTEAFF
TGTGCCAGCAGCCCCGAGGAATACAACACTGAAGCTTTCTTT
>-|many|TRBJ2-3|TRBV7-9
CASSLEGSTDTQYF
TGTGCCAGCAGCTTAGAGGGGAGCACAGATACGCAGTATTTT
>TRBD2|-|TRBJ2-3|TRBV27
CASSLSGLAGGRDTQYF
TGTGCCAGCAGTTTATCAGGGCTAGCGGGGGGCCGGGATACGCAGTATTTT
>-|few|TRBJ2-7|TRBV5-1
CASSLQGTPNFREQYF
TGCGCCAGCAGCTTGCAGGGGACACCGAATTTTAGGGAGCAGTACTTC
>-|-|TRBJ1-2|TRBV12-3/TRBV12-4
CASQQGANYGYTF
TGTGCCAGTCAACAGGGTGCTAACTATGGCTACACCTTC
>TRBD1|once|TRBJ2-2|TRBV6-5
CASRQGVNTGELFF
TGTGCCAGCAGACAGGGGGTAAACACCGGGGAGCTGTTTTTT
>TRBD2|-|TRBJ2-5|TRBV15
CATSPRGGGGARGETQYF
TGTGCCACCAGCCCGCGTGGCGGCGGGGGGGCCCGGGGAGAGACCCAGTACTTC
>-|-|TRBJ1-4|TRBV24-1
CATSESGSGGNEKLFF
TGTGCCACCAGTGAGTCGGGGTCGGGAGGGAATGAAAAACTGTTTTTT
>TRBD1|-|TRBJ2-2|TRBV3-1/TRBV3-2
CASSSGTGGGGELFF
TGTGCCAGCAGCTCCGGGACAGGGGGAGGCGGGGAGCTGTTTTTT
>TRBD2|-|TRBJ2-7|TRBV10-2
CASAWGLNEEQYF
TGCGCCAGCGCCTGGGGACTAAACGAAGAGCAGTACTTC
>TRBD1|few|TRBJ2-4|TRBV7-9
CASSLAYRGADKNIQYF
TGTGCCAGCAGCTTAGCCTACAGGGGGGCTGACAAAAACATTCAGTACTTC
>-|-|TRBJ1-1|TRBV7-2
CASSLVTTTGSEAFF
TGTGCCAGCAGCTTAGTAACAACCACAGGGTCTGAAGCTTTCTTT
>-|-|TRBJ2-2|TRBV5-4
CASSLTGLTGELFF
TGTGCCAGCAGCCTGACAGGACTCACCGGGGAGCTGTTTTTT
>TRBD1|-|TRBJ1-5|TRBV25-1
CASSPGQGFGQPQHF
TGTGCCAGCAGTCCGGGACAGGGGTTTGGTCAGCCCCAGCATTTT
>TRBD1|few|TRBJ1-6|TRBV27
CASSLSTGGSNSPLHF
TGTGCCAGCAGTTTATCTACAGGGGGAAGTAATTCACCCCTCCACTTT
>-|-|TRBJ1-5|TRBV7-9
CASSLAGGGQPQHF
TGTGCCAGCAGCTTAGCGGGGGGGGGACAGCCCCAGCATTTT
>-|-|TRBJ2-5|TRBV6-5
CASTPIGGGGETQYF
TGTGCCAGCACTCCCATAGGGGGGGGCGGAGAGACCCAGTACTTC
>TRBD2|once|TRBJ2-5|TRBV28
CASSLSAGAQETQYF
TGTGCCAGCAGTTTATCAGCGGGGGCCCAAGAGACCCAGTACTTC